Listed below are T cell receptor beta chains from one sample, sequenced in a study of T cell repertoires in cytomegalovirus infection. No cognate antigen is known for these TCRs. TCRdb re-analysed the reads in MiXCR, keeping a single row per CDR3 protein. This table holds about 340,000 distinct CDR3 sequences, 25% to 35% found once. Sequenced here: cultured PBMCs, sampled from culture after CMV antigen stimulation. These receptors originate from a human donor in good health (CMV status not recorded). Some clones in this sample may be carry-over from other donors' samples. The CDR3 runs from the conserved cysteine through the conserved F or W. A D gene is named only where the DNA matches it firmly. Rows give clone size only sometimes, using once, few, many, or a class for an expanded clone.

>-|-|TRBV29-1|TRBJ1-1
TGCAGCGTTCTACCGGCCATTAACACTGAAGCTTTCTTT
CSVLPAINTEAFF
>few|-|TRBV7-2|TRBJ2-5
TGTGCCAGCAGCTTGGTTGGGGGTTTCGAGACCCAGTACTTC
CASSLVGGFETQYF
>-|-|TRBV18|TRBJ2-3
TGTGCCAGCTCACCAAGAGTTGGAGGCGGGATCACAGATACGCAGTATTTT
CASSPRVGGGITDTQYF
>-|TRBD1|TRBV20-1|TRBJ2-1
TGCAGTGCGGGGGGACAGGGCCAAAATCGCGATGAGCAGTTCTTC
CSAGGQGQNRDEQFF
>-|-|TRBV19|TRBJ2-2
TGTGCCAGTAGTATGGTGGCTCCCACCGGGGAGCTGTTTTTT
CASSMVAPTGELFF
>-|-|TRBV23-1|TRBJ2-7
TGCGCCAGCAGTCAAATCCCGGACATGTGGCCCTACGAGCAGTACTTC
CASSQIPDMWPYEQYF
>-|-|TRBV2|TRBJ1-2
TGTGCCAGCAGTGAAAGGTCAGGGGCCTATGGCTACACCTTC
CASSERSGAYGYTF
>few|TRBD2|TRBV9|TRBJ2-1
TGTGCCAGCAGCAAGACTAGCGGGGGGCCCAATGAGCAGTTCTTC
CASSKTSGGPNEQFF
>few|-|TRBV27|TRBJ2-3
TGTGCCAGCAGTACCCCCTCCGGGAGAACTACAGATACGCAGTATTTT
CASSTPSGRTTDTQYF
>once|-|TRBV29-1|TRBJ2-5
TGCAGCGCCGCAGGGCGGTTCCAAGAGACCCAGTACTTC
CSAAGRFQETQYF
>few|-|TRBV5-6|TRBJ1-5
TGTGCCAGCAGCTTCCGGAAAAGCCTAAATCAGCCCCAGCATTTT
CASSFRKSLNQPQHF
>-|TRBD1|TRBV30|TRBJ1-2
TGTGCCTGGAGTACCGACAGGGGAAGTGGCTACACCTTC
CAWSTDRGSGYTF
>-|TRBD1|TRBV6-5|TRBJ2-7
TGTGCCAGCTCGACAGGGGGCTACTCCTACGAGCAGTACTTC
CASSTGGYSYEQYF
>many|TRBD2|TRBV10-3|TRBJ2-1
TGTGCCATCAGTGAACTAGCGGCCTACAATGAGCAGTTCTTC
CAISELAAYNEQFF
>-|-|TRBV7-8|TRBJ2-2
TGTGCCAGCAGCTACCGAGGGGGTAGGGCCGGGGAGCTGTTTTTT
CASSYRGGRAGELFF
>-|-|TRBV10-3|TRBJ2-3
TGTGCCATCAGCCCCCGGGAGACAGATACGCAGTATTTT
CAISPRETDTQYF
>few|-|TRBV7-6|TRBJ1-1
TGTGCCAGCAGCCCCCGACTCGAAAGGGGACGGGATGAAGCTTTCTTT
CASSPRLERGRDEAFF
>few|TRBD2|TRBV12-5|TRBJ2-3
TGTGCTAGTGTCCGTACGGGACTACGAGGGGATACGCAGTATTTT
CASVRTGLRGDTQYF
>few|-|TRBV4-1|TRBJ1-1
TGCGCCAGCAGCCCTCGGGGAAGTGGGAGGCCTGAAGCTTTCTTT
CASSPRGSGRPEAFF
>-|-|TRBV5-1|TRBJ2-5
TGCGCCAGCAGGAGGGGCCTCCAAGAGACCCAGTACTTC
CASRRGLQETQYF
>few|TRBD1|TRBV7-2|TRBJ1-6
TGTGCCAGCAGCTCCGGGACAGGGTATAATTCACCCCTCCACTTT
CASSSGTGYNSPLHF
>-|-|TRBV6-1|TRBJ2-3
TGTGCCAGCAGTGCGCAGTTCGGGTATAGCACAGATACGCAGTATTTT
CASSAQFGYSTDTQYF
>-|-|TRBV20-1|TRBJ2-2
TGCAGTGCTAGACGATCGGGAGAACGGAACACCGGGGAGCTGTTTTTT
CSARRSGERNTGELFF
>few|-|TRBV7-2|TRBJ2-3
TGTGCCAGCAGTCGACAGGTCGTCGGCACAGATACGCAGTATTTT
CASSRQVVGTDTQYF
>once|-|TRBV2|TRBJ1-2
TGTGCCAGAGATGGGACGGCAAGTTTC
CARDGTASF
>-|-|TRBV29-1|TRBJ1-1
TGCAGCGTCCCCGGGGGAGGGATTAATGAAGCTTTCTTT
CSVPGGGINEAFF
>few|TRBD1|TRBV20-1|TRBJ1-1
TGCAGTGCTAGCGGGGACAGGGTGAACACTGAAGCTTTCTTT
CSASGDRVNTEAFF
>-|-|TRBV7-9|TRBJ1-1
TGTGCCAGCAGCCCTGGGACGGGAAAGAACACTGAAGCTTTCTTT
CASSPGTGKNTEAFF
>few|-|TRBV6-6|TRBJ2-5
TGTGCCAGCAGTTACTCAAACAGGGAGGAGACCCAGTACTTC
CASSYSNREETQYF
>few|-|TRBV7-2|TRBJ1-4
TGTGCCAGCAGCTCCGGGAGTCCTAATGAAAAACTGTTTTTT
CASSSGSPNEKLFF
>few|TRBD1|TRBV6-2/TRBV6-3|TRBJ2-7
TGTGCCAGCAGCCGCTCCCGGACAGGGGTCTACGAGCAGTACTTC
CASSRSRTGVYEQYF
>few|TRBD1|TRBV6-4|TRBJ2-3
TGTGCCAGCAGCCAACAGGGGGAAACAGATACGCAGTATTTT
CASSQQGETDTQYF
>many|-|TRBV12-3/TRBV12-4|TRBJ1-1
TGTGCCAGCAGACCAAATCCGGGACATCCTAAAGCTTTCTTT
CASRPNPGHPKAFF
>-|TRBD2|TRBV7-2|TRBJ2-1
TGTGCCAGCAGCCTAATGCTAGCGGGAGGGCCGATTGAGCAGTTCTTC
CASSLMLAGGPIEQFF
>-|TRBD1|TRBV20-1|TRBJ1-2
TGCAGTGAATCTGGGCAGGCAGGGGGTGATTATGGCTACACCTTC
CSESGQAGGDYGYTF
>-|TRBD2|TRBV19|TRBJ2-2
TGTGCCAGTAGTGTCCTGACTAGCGGGGGAGCCGGGGAGCTGTTTTTT
CASSVLTSGGAGELFF
>few|-|TRBV19|TRBJ1-5
TGTGCCAGTAGTATCCATAAGACCGGAGAACCCCAGCATTTT
CASSIHKTGEPQHF
>-|TRBD1|TRBV3-1|TRBJ1-2
TGTGCCAGCAGGGAAACCGGGACAGGCTTCTATGGCTACACCTTC
CASRETGTGFYGYTF
>-|-|TRBV6-2/TRBV6-3|TRBJ2-1
TGTGCCAGCAGTATGGGGGGGACAGCCCGGGAGCAGTTCTTC
CASSMGGTAREQFF
>many|-|TRBV7-2|TRBJ2-1
TGTGCCAGCAGCTTGGGGGGAGCCGCCGAGCAGTTCTTC
CASSLGGAAEQFF
>-|-|TRBV6-1|TRBJ1-2
TGTGCCAGCAGTGAAGAATGGGGGGCTGGCTACACCTTC
CASSEEWGAGYTF
>-|TRBD2|TRBV19|TRBJ2-3
TGTGCCAGTAGTCTCCCCGGGACTAGCGGGGGCCTCACAGATACGCAGTATTTT
CASSLPGTSGGLTDTQYF
>-|TRBD1|TRBV10-3|TRBJ1-4
TGTGCCATCAGTAACAGGGGAATTGGTACTAATGAAAAACTGTTTTTT
CAISNRGIGTNEKLFF
>many|-|TRBV20-1|TRBJ2-1
TGCAGTGCTAGAGATCCTGATCGGGAGAGCTACAATGAGCAGTTCTTC
CSARDPDRESYNEQFF
>many|TRBD1|TRBV7-2|TRBJ2-5
TGTGCCAGCAGCCGATCCCCGCTCCGGGACAGAAAAGAGACCCAGTACTTC
CASSRSPLRDRKETQYF
>once|-|TRBV7-8|TRBJ2-1
TGTGCCAGCAGCTTACTAGCCTACGAGCAGTTCTTC
CASSLLAYEQFF
>few|-|TRBV10-3|TRBJ1-2
TGTGCCATCAGCGCCTTCCAAGGAGGGAGGGGGAACTATGGCTACACCTTC
CAISAFQGGRGNYGYTF
>-|-|TRBV10-3|TRBJ1-2
TGTGCCATCAGTACAGGAGAGGCGTATGGCTACACCTTC
CAISTGEAYGYTF
>few|-|TRBV24-1|TRBJ1-3
TGTGCCACCAGTGCCCCCGCCGGGTCTGGAAACACCATATATTTT
CATSAPAGSGNTIYF
>-|TRBD2|TRBV4-1|TRBJ2-1
TGCGCCAGCAGCCAATTTATGATTAGCGGGGGACTATCCGATTTTTTCAATGAGCAGTTCTTC
CASSQFMISGGLSDFFNEQFF
>-|TRBD2|TRBV7-9|TRBJ2-3
TGTGCCAGCAGCCATAGCGGGAGTGAGGACAACACAGATACGCAGTATTTT
CASSHSGSEDNTDTQYF
>-|-|TRBV12-3/TRBV12-4|TRBJ1-1
TGTGCCAGCAGTTTTCCCCCTAGCCGAACTGAAGCTTTCTTT
CASSFPPSRTEAFF
>-|-|TRBV19|TRBJ1-5
TGTGCCAGTAGTATAGCGGTCGGTCAGCCCCAGCATTTT
CASSIAVGQPQHF